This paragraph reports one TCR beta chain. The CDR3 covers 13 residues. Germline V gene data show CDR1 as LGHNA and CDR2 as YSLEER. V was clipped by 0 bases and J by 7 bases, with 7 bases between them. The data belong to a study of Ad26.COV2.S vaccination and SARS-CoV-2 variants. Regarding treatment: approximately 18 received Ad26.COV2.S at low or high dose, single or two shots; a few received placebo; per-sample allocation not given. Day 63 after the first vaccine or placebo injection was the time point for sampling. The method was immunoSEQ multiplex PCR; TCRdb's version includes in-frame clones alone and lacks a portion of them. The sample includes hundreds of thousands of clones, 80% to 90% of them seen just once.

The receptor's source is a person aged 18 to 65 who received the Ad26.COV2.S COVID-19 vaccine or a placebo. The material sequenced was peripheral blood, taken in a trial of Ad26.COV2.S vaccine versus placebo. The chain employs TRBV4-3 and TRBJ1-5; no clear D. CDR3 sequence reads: CASSQELEQPQHF. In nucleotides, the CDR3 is TGCGCCAGCAGCCAAGAGTTAGAGCAGCCCCAGCATTTT.